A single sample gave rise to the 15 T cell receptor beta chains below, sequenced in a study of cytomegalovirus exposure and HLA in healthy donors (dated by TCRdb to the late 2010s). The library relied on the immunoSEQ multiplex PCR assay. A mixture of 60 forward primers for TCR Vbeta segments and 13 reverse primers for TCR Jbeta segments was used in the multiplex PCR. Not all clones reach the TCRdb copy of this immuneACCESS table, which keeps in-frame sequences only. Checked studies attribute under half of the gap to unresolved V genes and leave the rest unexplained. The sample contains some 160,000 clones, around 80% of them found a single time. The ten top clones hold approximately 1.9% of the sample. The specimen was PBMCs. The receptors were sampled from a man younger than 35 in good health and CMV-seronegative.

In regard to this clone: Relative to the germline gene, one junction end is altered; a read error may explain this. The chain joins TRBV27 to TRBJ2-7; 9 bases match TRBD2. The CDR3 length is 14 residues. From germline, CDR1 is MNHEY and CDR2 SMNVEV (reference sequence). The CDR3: CASSSSGVTYEQYF. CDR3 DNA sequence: TGCGCCAGCAGTTCTAGCGGGGTTACCTACGAGCAGTACTTC.

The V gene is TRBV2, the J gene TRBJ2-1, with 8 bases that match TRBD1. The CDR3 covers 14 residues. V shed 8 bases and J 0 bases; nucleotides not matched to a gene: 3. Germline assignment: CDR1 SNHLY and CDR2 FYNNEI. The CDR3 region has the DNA TGTGCCAGCGACAGGGGCCTCTCCTACAATGAGCAGTTCTTC. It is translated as CASDRGLSYNEQFF.

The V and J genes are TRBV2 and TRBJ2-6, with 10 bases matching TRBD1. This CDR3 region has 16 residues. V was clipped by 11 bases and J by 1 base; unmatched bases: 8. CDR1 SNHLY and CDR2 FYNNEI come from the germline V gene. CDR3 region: CAGDPGQGSGANVLTF. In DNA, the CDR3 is TGTGCCGGGGACCCGGGACAGGGGTCTGGGGCCAACGTCCTGACTTTC.

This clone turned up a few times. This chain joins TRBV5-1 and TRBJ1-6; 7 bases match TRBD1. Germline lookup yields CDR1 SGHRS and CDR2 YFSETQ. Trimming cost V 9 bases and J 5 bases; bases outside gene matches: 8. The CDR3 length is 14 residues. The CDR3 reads CATEGAAHNSPLHF. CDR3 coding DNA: TGCGCCACCGAGGGGGCAGCCCATAATTCACCCCTCCACTTT.

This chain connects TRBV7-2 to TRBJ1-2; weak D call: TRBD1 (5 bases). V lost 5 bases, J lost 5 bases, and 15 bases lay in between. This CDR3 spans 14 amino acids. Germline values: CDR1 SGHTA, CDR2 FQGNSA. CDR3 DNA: TGTGCCAGCAGCCTACAGGTTATGGCGTATGGCTACACCTTC. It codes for CASSLQVMAYGYTF.

The CDR3 region is CAISDVGQGRYNEQFF. The CDR3 coding sequence is TGTGCCATCAGTGATGTAGGGCAGGGTCGGTACAATGAGCAGTTCTTC. The gene calls are TRBV10-3 and TRBJ2-1; perhaps TRBD1 as D (5 bases). This CDR3 region has 16 residues. V lost 3 bases and J lost 4, with 16 bases in between. Germline CDR1 reads ENHRY; CDR2 reads SYGVKD.

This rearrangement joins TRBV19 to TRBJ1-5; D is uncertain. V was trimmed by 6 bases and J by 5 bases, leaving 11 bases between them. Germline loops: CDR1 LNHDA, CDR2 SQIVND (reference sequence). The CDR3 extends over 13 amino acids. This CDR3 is CASRSIPHQPQHF. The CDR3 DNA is TGTGCCAGTAGATCCATTCCCCATCAGCCCCAGCATTTT.

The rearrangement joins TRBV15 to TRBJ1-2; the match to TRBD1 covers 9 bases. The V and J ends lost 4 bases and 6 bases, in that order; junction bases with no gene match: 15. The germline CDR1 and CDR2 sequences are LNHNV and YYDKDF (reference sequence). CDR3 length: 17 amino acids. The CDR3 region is CATSKESPGQGFNGYTF. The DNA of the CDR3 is TGTGCCACCAGCAAGGAGAGCCCGGGACAGGGATTTAATGGCTACACCTTC.

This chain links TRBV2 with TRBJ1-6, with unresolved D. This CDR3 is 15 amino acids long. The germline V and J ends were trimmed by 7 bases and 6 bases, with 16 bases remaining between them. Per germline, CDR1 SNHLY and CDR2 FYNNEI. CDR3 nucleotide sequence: TGTGCCAGCATATACGAGGGAGCAGGTAATTCACCCCTCCACTTT. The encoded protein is CASIYEGAGNSPLHF.

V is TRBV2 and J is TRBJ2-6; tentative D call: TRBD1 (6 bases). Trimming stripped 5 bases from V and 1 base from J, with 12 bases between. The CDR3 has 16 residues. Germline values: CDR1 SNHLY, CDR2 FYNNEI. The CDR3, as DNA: TGTGCCAGCAGTAGGGGGTTAAGTTCTGGGGCCAACGTCCTGACTTTC. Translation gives CASSRGLSSGANVLTF.

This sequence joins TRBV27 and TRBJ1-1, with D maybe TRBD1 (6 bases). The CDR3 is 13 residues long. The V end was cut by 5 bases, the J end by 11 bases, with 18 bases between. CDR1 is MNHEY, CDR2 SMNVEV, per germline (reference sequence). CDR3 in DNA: TGTGCCAGCAGTATTGGGACACACCTAAAGGCTTTCTTT. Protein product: CASSIGTHLKAFF.

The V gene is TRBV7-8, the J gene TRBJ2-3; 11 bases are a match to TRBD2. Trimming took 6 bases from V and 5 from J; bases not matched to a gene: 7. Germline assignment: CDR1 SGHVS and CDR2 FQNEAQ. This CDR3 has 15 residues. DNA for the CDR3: TGTGCCAGCAGAGTTTCTAGCGGGAGGATAGATACGCAGTATTTT. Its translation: CASRVSSGRIDTQYF.

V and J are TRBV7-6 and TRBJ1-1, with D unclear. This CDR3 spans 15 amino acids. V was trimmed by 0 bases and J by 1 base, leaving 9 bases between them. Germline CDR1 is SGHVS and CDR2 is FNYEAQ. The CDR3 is CASSLARSGNTEAFF. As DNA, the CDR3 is TGTGCCAGCAGCTTAGCGCGGTCGGGGAACACTGAAGCTTTCTTT.

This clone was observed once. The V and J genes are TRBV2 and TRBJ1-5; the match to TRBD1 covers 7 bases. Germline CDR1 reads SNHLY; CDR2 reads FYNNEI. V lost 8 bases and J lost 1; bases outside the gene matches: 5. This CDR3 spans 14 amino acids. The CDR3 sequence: CASAPGGSNQPQHF. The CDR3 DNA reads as TGTGCCAGCGCGCCAGGGGGAAGCAATCAGCCCCAGCATTTT.

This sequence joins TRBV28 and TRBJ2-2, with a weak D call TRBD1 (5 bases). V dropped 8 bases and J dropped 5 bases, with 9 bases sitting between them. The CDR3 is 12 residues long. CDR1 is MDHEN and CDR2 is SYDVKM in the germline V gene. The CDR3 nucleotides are TGTGCCAGCCAATCAGGGACCGGGGAGCTGTTTTTT. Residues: CASQSGTGELFF.